Sequencing of this TCR beta chain was carried out in a study of Ad26.COV2.S vaccination and SARS-CoV-2 variants. Overall study context: The COV1001 Ad26.COV2.S trial arm included the donor. Dosing was one shot or two shots 56 days apart.

The table came from immunoSEQ multiplex PCR; TCRdb's copy has only in-frame clones and leaves some out. Among more than 300,000 clones, approximately 80% were seen once, and the ten largest hold about 2.1%. Treatment here: around 19 received Ad26.COV2.S at low or high dose, single or two shots; roughly 5 received placebo; per-sample allocation not given. The samples were gathered on day 63 after the first injection of vaccine or placebo. Within Boston, the person who donated was an adult of 18-55 years. Between the trimmed V and J ends, which lost 5 bases and 7 bases, there was a span of 21 bases. The CDR3 totals 15 residues. CDR1 is SNHLY, CDR2 FYNNEI, per germline.

V is TRBV2 and J is TRBJ2-7; TRBD1 might be the D (6 bases). The sequencing here drew on peripheral blood, taken in a trial of Ad26.COV2.S vaccine versus placebo. The clonotype originates from a person aged 18-65 years who received the Ad26.COV2.S COVID-19 vaccine or a placebo. CDR3 sequence (DNA): TGTGCCAGCAGTCAAGAAACAGGGTGGCGGTGGGAGCAGTACTTC. It specifies CASSQETGWRWEQYF.